The present TCR beta chain was sequenced within a study of cytomegalovirus exposure and HLA in healthy donors. Study information: The use of the same platform for the approximately 130 validation repertoires and the approximately 730 first-cohort repertoires was reported by a later analysis.

TCRdb keeps only in-frame clones here, not all; method: immunoSEQ multiplex PCR. The sample includes about 150,000 clones, about 86% of them seen just once. Trimming stripped 0 bases from V and 11 bases from J, with 13 bases between. Germline loops: CDR1 SGHDN, CDR2 FVKESK. CDR3 length: 13 amino acids. The sample taken for sequencing was PBMCs. The chain uses TRBV14 and TRBJ1-1; D might be TRBD1 (5 bases). The sequence was obtained from a human donor in good health. The chain's CDR3 is CASSQEQDRRAFF. CDR3 nucleotide sequence: TGTGCCAGCAGCCAAGAACAGGACCGTCGGGCTTTCTTT.